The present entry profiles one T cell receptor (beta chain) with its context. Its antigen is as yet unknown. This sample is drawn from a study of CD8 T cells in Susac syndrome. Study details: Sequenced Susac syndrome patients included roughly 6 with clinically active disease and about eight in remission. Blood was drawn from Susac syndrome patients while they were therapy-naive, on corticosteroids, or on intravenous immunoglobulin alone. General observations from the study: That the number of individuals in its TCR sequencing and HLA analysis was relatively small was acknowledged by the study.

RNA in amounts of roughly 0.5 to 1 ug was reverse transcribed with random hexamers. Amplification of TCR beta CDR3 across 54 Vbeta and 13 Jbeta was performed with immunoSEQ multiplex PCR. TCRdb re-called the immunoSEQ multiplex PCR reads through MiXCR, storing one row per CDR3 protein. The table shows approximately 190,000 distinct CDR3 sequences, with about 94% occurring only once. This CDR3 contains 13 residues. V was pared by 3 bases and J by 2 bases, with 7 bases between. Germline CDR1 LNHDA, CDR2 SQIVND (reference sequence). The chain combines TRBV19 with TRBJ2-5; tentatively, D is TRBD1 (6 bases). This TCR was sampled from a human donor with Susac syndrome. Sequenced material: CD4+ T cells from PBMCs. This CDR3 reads CASSIDRQETQYF. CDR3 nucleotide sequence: TGTGCCAGTAGTATCGACAGGCAAGAGACCCAGTACTTC.